A selection of T cell receptor beta chains follows, all from one sample in a study of blood T cell repertoires in COVID-19. Data came from immunoSEQ multiplex PCR; TCRdb stores just in-frame clones and leaves some out. The table has just over 50,000 clones, over 75% seen once. The sample taken for sequencing was peripheral blood. All receptors come from a human donor with active COVID-19. The donor label of this sample is uncertain. Both conserved end residues are part of each CDR3. The order of the fields is clone size, D gene, V gene, J gene, CDR3 DNA, CDR3 protein. A D gene is named only where the DNA matches it firmly. Not every row has a clone size; where given, it reads once, few, many or a size class.

abundance: .
d_gene: TRBD1
v_gene: TRBV6-2/TRBV6-3
j_gene: TRBJ1-2
CDR3nt: TGTGCCAGCAGTGACAGGGAGGTTCACTATGGCTACACCTTC
CDR3aa: CASSDREVHYGYTF

abundance: .
d_gene: TRBD2
v_gene: TRBV9
j_gene: TRBJ2-1
CDR3nt: TGTGCCAGCAGCGTGACCGCGGGGGGCTACAATGAGCAGTTCTTC
CDR3aa: CASSVTAGGYNEQFF

abundance: .
d_gene: .
v_gene: TRBV7-7
j_gene: TRBJ2-3
CDR3nt: TGTGCTAGCAGCTTAATGGGCAGCACAGATACGCAGTATTTT
CDR3aa: CASSLMGSTDTQYF

abundance: .
d_gene: .
v_gene: TRBV19
j_gene: TRBJ2-3
CDR3nt: TGTGCCAGTATGCCTTCGGGCACAGATACGCAGTATTTT
CDR3aa: CASMPSGTDTQYF

abundance: .
d_gene: .
v_gene: TRBV7-6
j_gene: TRBJ2-6
CDR3nt: TGTGCCAGCAGCTCGACAGGAAATTCTGGGGCCAACGTCCTGACTTTC
CDR3aa: CASSSTGNSGANVLTF

abundance: .
d_gene: TRBD1
v_gene: TRBV5-8
j_gene: TRBJ1-5
CDR3nt: TGTGCCAGCAGCTTGGGGGACAGGGTGCGCAATCAGCCCCAGCATTTT
CDR3aa: CASSLGDRVRNQPQHF

abundance: .
d_gene: TRBD1
v_gene: TRBV15
j_gene: TRBJ1-1
CDR3nt: TGTGCCACCAGCTTCCGCCCAGGGGGCTTGGACACTGAAGCTTTCTTT
CDR3aa: CATSFRPGGLDTEAFF

abundance: few
d_gene: TRBD1
v_gene: TRBV18
j_gene: TRBJ1-2
CDR3nt: TGTGCCAGCGGATATAGACAGGGGACTAACTATGGCTACACCTTC
CDR3aa: CASGYRQGTNYGYTF

abundance: .
d_gene: TRBD1
v_gene: TRBV13
j_gene: TRBJ1-2
CDR3nt: TGTGCCAGCAGCCAACTCTCCAATCCCTTCGCACTACAGGGGGCAGGTGGTGGCTACACCTTC
CDR3aa: CASSQLSNPFALQGAGGGYTF

abundance: .
d_gene: TRBD2
v_gene: TRBV27
j_gene: TRBJ2-3
CDR3nt: TGTGCCAGCAGTACCCGACTAGCGGGGGGCAGAGATACGCAGTATTTT
CDR3aa: CASSTRLAGGRDTQYF

abundance: .
d_gene: TRBD1
v_gene: TRBV2
j_gene: TRBJ2-7
CDR3nt: TGTGCCAGCGTACAGGGGAGCTCCTACGAGCAGTACTTC
CDR3aa: CASVQGSSYEQYF

abundance: .
d_gene: .
v_gene: TRBV11-2
j_gene: TRBJ1-5
CDR3nt: TGTGCCAGCAGCTTGACAGATCGCGTCCAGCCCCAGCATTTT
CDR3aa: CASSLTDRVQPQHF

abundance: .
d_gene: .
v_gene: TRBV15
j_gene: TRBJ2-1
CDR3nt: TGTGCCACCAGCAGAGCTACAGCGGGGCAGTTCTTC
CDR3aa: CATSRATAGQFF

abundance: .
d_gene: TRBD2
v_gene: TRBV9
j_gene: TRBJ2-3
CDR3nt: TGTGCCAGCAGCGTAGGGGCTAGCGGGGGGAACACAGATACGCAGTATTTT
CDR3aa: CASSVGASGGNTDTQYF